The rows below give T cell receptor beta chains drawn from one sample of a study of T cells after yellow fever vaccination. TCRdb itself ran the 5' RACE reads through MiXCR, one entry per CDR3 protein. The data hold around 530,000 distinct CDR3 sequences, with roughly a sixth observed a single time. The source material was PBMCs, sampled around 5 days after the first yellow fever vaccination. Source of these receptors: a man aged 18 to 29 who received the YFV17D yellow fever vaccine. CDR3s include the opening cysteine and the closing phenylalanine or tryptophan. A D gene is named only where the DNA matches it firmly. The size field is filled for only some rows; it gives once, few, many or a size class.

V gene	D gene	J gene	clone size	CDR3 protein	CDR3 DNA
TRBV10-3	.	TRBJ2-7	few	CAISDEGGYEQYF	TGTGCCATCAGTGACGAGGGGGGCTACGAGCAGTACTTC
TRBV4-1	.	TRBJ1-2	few	CASSPSGRENYGYTF	TGCGCCAGCAGCCCCTCCGGCAGGGAGAACTATGGCTACACCTTC
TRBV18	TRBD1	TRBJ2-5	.	CASSWDREAQETQYF	TGTGCCAGCTCATGGGACAGGGAGGCCCAAGAGACCCAGTACTTC
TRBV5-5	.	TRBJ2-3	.	CASSWRWATDTQYF	TGTGCCAGCAGCTGGAGGTGGGCCACAGATACGCAGTATTTT
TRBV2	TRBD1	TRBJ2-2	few	CAGGRTGGTGELFF	TGTGCCGGGGGGAGGACAGGGGGCACCGGGGAGCTGTTTTTT
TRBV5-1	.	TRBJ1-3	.	CASSPRTALSGNTIYF	TGCGCCAGCAGCCCTCGGACTGCCCTCTCTGGAAACACCATATATTTT
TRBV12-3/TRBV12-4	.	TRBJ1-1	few	CASSLGTGSRTFF	TGTGCCAGCAGTCTCGGGACGGGTTCACGGACTTTCTTT
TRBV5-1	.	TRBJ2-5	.	CASSAGPTVGQETQYF	TGCGCCAGCAGCGCGGGACCTACGGTGGGGCAAGAGACCCAGTACTTC
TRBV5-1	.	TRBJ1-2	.	CASSLGLGQANYGYTF	TGCGCCAGCAGCTTGGGTCTGGGACAAGCTAACTATGGCTACACCTTC
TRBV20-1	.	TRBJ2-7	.	CSAQLSPGLAYEQYF	TGCAGTGCTCAACTCTCGCCGGGACTTGCCTACGAGCAGTACTTC
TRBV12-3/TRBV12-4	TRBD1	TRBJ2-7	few	CASSFEAGGAYEQYF	TGTGCCAGCAGTTTCGAGGCAGGGGGAGCCTACGAGCAGTACTTC
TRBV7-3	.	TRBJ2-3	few	CASSSGHDTDTQYF	TGTGCCAGCAGTAGCGGTCACGACACAGATACGCAGTATTTT
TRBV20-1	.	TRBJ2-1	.	CSANPGLYNEQFF	TGCAGTGCTAACCCGGGACTCTACAATGAGCAGTTCTTC
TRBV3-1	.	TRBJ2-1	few	CASSHRDTTYNEQFF	TGTGCCAGCAGCCACAGGGACACCACCTACAATGAGCAGTTCTTC
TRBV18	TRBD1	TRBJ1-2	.	CASSPTGEPLYGYTF	TGTGCCAGCTCACCGACAGGGGAACCGCTCTATGGCTACACCTTC
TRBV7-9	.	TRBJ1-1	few	CASSLALAENTEAFF	TGTGCCAGCAGCTTAGCATTAGCAGAAAACACTGAAGCTTTCTTT
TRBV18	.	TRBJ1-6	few	CASSPGGNDSPLHF	TGTGCCAGCTCACCGGGGGGCAATGATTCACCCCTCCACTTT
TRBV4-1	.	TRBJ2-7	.	CASSQVEDLYEQYF	TGCGCCAGCAGCCAAGTCGAGGACCTCTACGAGCAGTACTTC
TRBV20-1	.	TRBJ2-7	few	CSAKRGKSSYEQYF	TGCAGTGCAAAACGGGGAAAGAGCTCCTACGAGCAGTACTTC
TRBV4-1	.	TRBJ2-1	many	CASSHEGSLRQFF	TGCGCCAGCAGCCACGAAGGGTCACTTCGGCAGTTCTTC
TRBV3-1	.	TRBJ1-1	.	CASSQVTGNTEAFF	TGTGCCAGCAGCCAAGTGACGGGTAACACTGAAGCTTTCTTT
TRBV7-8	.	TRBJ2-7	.	CASSSQEYEQYF	TGTGCCAGCAGCTCCCAGGAGTACGAGCAGTACTTC
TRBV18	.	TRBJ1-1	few	CASSPPGRRNTEAFF	TGTGCCAGCTCACCACCAGGCAGGAGGAACACTGAAGCTTTCTTT
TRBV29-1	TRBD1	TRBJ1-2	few	CSVAPGGMGYTF	TGCAGCGTCGCCCCAGGGGGTATGGGCTACACCTTC
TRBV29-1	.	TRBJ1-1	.	CSVVLQLNTEAFF	TGCAGCGTTGTTCTCCAGCTTAACACTGAAGCTTTCTTT
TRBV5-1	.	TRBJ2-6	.	CASSLTETGANVLTF	TGCGCCAGCAGCTTAACCGAGACTGGGGCCAACGTCCTGACTTTC
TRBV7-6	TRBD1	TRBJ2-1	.	CASSLAGRGQDEQFF	TGTGCCAGCAGCTTAGCCGGCAGGGGGCAGGATGAGCAGTTCTTC
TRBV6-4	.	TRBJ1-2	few	CASSDSTGQGIYGYTF	TGTGCCAGCAGTGACTCGACGGGACAAGGGATCTATGGCTACACCTTC